The subject of this entry is one T cell receptor (beta chain). The sample comes from a study of PD-1 blockade in mismatch repair-deficient tumors. The method was immunoSEQ multiplex PCR; TCRdb's version includes in-frame clones alone and lacks a portion of them. The sample carries about 49,000 clones, 70% to 85% recorded once. The clonotype was recovered from an adult with mismatch repair-deficient cancer. This specimen consisted of PBMCs, obtained before pembrolizumab treatment.

CDR3 sequence: CASSKVGQGDVTDTQYF. The CDR3 DNA is TGTGCCAGCAGCAAAGTGGGTCAGGGTGATGTGACAGATACGCAGTATTTT. The chain uses TRBV21-1 and TRBJ2-3; TRBD1, the table's D call, lacks a check against the DNA. TRBV21-1 is a recognized pseudogene. This CDR3 spans 17 amino acids.